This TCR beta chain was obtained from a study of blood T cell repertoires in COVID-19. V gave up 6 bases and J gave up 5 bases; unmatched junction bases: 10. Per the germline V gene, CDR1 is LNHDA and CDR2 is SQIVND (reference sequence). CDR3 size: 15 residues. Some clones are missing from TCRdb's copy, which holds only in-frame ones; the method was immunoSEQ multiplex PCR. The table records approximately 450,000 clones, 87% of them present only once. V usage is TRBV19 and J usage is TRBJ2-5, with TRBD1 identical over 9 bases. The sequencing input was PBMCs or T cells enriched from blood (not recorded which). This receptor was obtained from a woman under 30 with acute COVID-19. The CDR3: CASSTSTGGLETQYF. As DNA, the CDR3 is TGTGCCAGTAGCACCTCAACAGGGGGCTTGGAGACCCAGTACTTC.